These 20 T cell receptor beta chains were sequenced from one sample in a study of radiotherapy plus CTLA-4 blockade in lung cancer. Libraries were prepared by immunoSEQ multiplex PCR; TCRdb keeps only in-frame clonotypes and omits some of them. The sample shows about 51,000 clones, 65% to 80% of them seen only once. The input for sequencing was peripheral blood, taken from a patient treated with radiotherapy plus ipilimumab. The source of these receptors is a human donor with non-small cell lung cancer whose response to radiotherapy plus ipilimumab could not be evaluated.

V gene TRBV6-5 combines with J gene TRBJ2-7, with TRBD2 matching 11 bases. J was trimmed by 7 bases and V by 3 bases; bases with no gene match: 8. Germline CDR1 reads MNHEY; CDR2 reads SVGAGI. The CDR3 runs 15 residues. CDR3: CASSYSGGAPREQYF. The CDR3, as DNA: TGTGCCAGCAGTTATAGCGGGGGGGCTCCTCGGGAGCAGTACTTC.

The chain combines TRBV7-2 with TRBJ1-1, with D maybe TRBD1 (6 bases). Per germline, CDR1 SGHTA and CDR2 FQGNSA. The CDR3 runs 14 residues. V was shortened by 2 bases and J by 3 bases, with 10 bases between the two germline ends. In DNA, the CDR3 is TGTGCCAGCAGCTTATCAGGGGATTACACTGAAGCTTTCTTT. Translated, it gives CASSLSGDYTEAFF.

This chain joins TRBV6-4 and TRBJ2-3; a possible D gene is TRBD2 (6 bases). CDR1 and CDR2 (germline): MRHNA, SNTAGT. The CDR3 extends over 14 amino acids. V was pared by 5 bases and J by 0 bases, with 9 bases between. DNA of the CDR3: TGTGCCAGCAGTTCAGGGACTAGCACAGATACGCAGTATTTT. Its translation is CASSSGTSTDTQYF.

The J gene is TRBJ1-2, the V gene TRBV2; 7 bases match TRBD1. This CDR3 spans 13 amino acids. J gave up 2 bases and V 6 bases, and 3 bases lay outside the gene matches. Per the germline V gene, CDR1 is SNHLY and CDR2 is FYNNEI. The CDR3 loop reads CASRQGQNYGYTF. The CDR3 DNA sequence: TGTGCCAGCAGACAGGGACAGAACTATGGCTACACCTTC.

This clone was recorded a few times. The chain has TRBV4-3 and TRBJ2-7, with TRBD1 matching 7 bases. Germline V gives CDR1 LGHNA, CDR2 YSLEER. With 0 bases clipped from V and 6 bases from J, the junction kept 8 bases outside the gene matches. This CDR3 has 15 residues. The CDR3 DNA reads TGCGCCAGCAGCCAAGATGGTAACAGGGGAAGCGAGCAGTACTTC. It specifies CASSQDGNRGSEQYF.

The genes are TRBV11-2 and TRBJ1-5; TRBD1 agrees at 8 bases. The CDR3 consists of 14 residues. J was trimmed by 4 bases and V by 1 base; bases with no gene match: 0. Looked up from germline, CDR1 is SGHAT and CDR2 is FQNNGV. This chain's CDR3 is CASSLGQGNQPQHF. The CDR3 DNA follows: TGTGCCAGCAGCTTAGGACAGGGGAATCAGCCCCAGCATTTT.

The chain joins TRBV6-5 to TRBJ1-2; possible D gene TRBD1, 5 bases. CDR1 is MNHEY and CDR2 is SVGAGI in the germline V gene. This CDR3 contains 15 residues. Between the trimmed V and J ends, which lost 4 bases and 0 bases, there was a span of 12 bases. Here the CDR3 DNA reads TGTGCCAGCAGTTGGGGCAGGGAAACTAACTATGGCTACACCTTC. It yields the protein CASSWGRETNYGYTF.

This chain links TRBV10-3 with TRBJ2-1, with 9 bases that match TRBD2. The V gene end was trimmed by 8 bases and the J gene end by 8 bases; junction bases not matched to a gene: 13. Germline V gene lookup returns CDR1 ENHRY and CDR2 SYGVKD. The CDR3 has 15 amino acids. The CDR3 region is CAIAGGLGEWDEQFF. CDR3 DNA sequence: TGTGCCATCGCGGGGGGGCTTGGGGAATGGGATGAGCAGTTCTTC.

The chain employs TRBV29-1 and TRBJ2-1; D is uncertain. From germline, CDR1 is SQVTM and CDR2 ANQGSEA. Trimming shortened V by 3 bases and J by 0 bases, and 9 bases separated the two germline ends. This CDR3 spans 14 amino acids. The CDR3 bases are TGCAGCGTTGAGTCCCTGAGCTCCTACAATGAGCAGTTCTTC. Residues: CSVESLSSYNEQFF.

This clone was observed a handful of times. The rearrangement links TRBV6-5 to TRBJ2-3; the match to TRBD2 covers 10 bases. In germline, CDR1 is MNHEY, CDR2 SVGAGI. The CDR3 has 14 residues. Trimming removed 8 bases from V and 3 bases from J; junction bases left unmatched: 5. The CDR3 sequence is CASGSGRATDTQYF. Here the CDR3 DNA reads TGTGCCAGCGGAAGCGGGAGGGCAACAGATACGCAGTATTTT.

This chain uses TRBV7-2 with TRBJ2-7; 12 bases align to TRBD2. The CDR3 runs 15 residues. CDR1 and CDR2 from the germline V gene are SGHTA and FQGNSA. V was clipped by 5 bases and J by 9 bases; unmatched bases: 11. The CDR3 is CASSPGLAGPVGQYF. The CDR3 DNA reads TGTGCCAGCAGCCCCGGACTAGCGGGGCCTGTTGGGCAGTACTTC. The complete variable domain, with remaining parts taken from reference TRBV7-2 and TRBJ2-7, reads GAGVSQSPSNKVTEKGKDVELRCDPISGHTALYWYRQSLGQGLEFLIYFQGNSAPDKSGLPSDRFSAERTGGSVSTLTIQRTQQEDSAVYLCASSPGLAGPVGQYFGPGTRLTVT.

The chain is built from TRBV7-2 and TRBJ1-6, with D tentatively TRBD1 (6 bases). Per germline, CDR1 SGHTA and CDR2 FQGNSA. V lost 5 bases to trimming and J lost 10 bases, with 27 bases between them. The CDR3 consists of 18 residues. The CDR3 protein is CASSPLVTRTVVKSPLHF. The DNA for the CDR3 is TGTGCCAGCAGCCCTTTAGTGACCCGGACAGTCGTTAAATCACCCCTCCACTTT.

V is TRBV5-8 and J is TRBJ2-1; TRBD2 agrees at 7 bases. Germline lookup yields CDR1 SGHTS and CDR2 YDEGEE. Trimming took 0 bases from V and 0 from J; bases not matched to a gene: 3. The CDR3 is 16 residues long. CDR3 residues: CASSLVGGTSYNEQFF. For the CDR3, the DNA is TGTGCCAGCAGCTTGGTGGGGGGGACCTCCTACAATGAGCAGTTCTTC.

The V call is TRBV4-3, the J call TRBJ1-2; 7 nucleotides align to TRBD1. This CDR3 has 16 residues. Losses at the gene ends were 0 bases for V and 4 bases for J; bases not matched to a gene: 8. Germline V gene sequence: CDR1 LGHNA, CDR2 YSLEER. The CDR3 loop reads CASSQDLVQGIYGYTF. In DNA, the CDR3 is TGCGCCAGCAGCCAAGATCTTGTACAGGGGATCTATGGCTACACCTTC.

V usage is TRBV7-2 and J usage is TRBJ2-5, with 7 bases matching TRBD2. The V gene's germline CDR1 is SGHTA and CDR2 FQGNSA. The CDR3 spans 14 residues. J lost 7 bases, V lost 5 bases, and 10 bases had no gene match. The CDR3 DNA is TGTGCCAGCAGCCTACCGAGGGAGGGAGGGACCCAGTACTTC. As protein: CASSLPREGGTQYF.

This chain connects TRBV4-3 to TRBJ1-2; no firm D call. Germline V gene sequence: CDR1 LGHNA, CDR2 YSLEER. V shed 2 bases and J shed 5 bases, with 15 bases lying between them. The CDR3 totals 15 residues. CDR3 sequence: CASSQMAGIPYGYTF. The CDR3, as DNA: TGCGCCAGCAGCCAAATGGCGGGGATCCCATATGGCTACACCTTC.

The chain employs TRBV30 and TRBJ1-2; possibly TRBD1 for D (5 bases). Per germline, CDR1 GTSNPN and CDR2 SVGIG (reference sequence). The ends were cut back, 8 bases at V and 8 bases at J, with 12 bases in the middle. The CDR3 loop spans 10 amino acids. The CDR3, as DNA: TGTGCCCTGAGGAGGGGCGGCTACACCTTC. This translates into CALRRGGYTF.

The rearrangement links TRBV5-4 to TRBJ2-1; D call uncertain. CDR1 and CDR2 from the germline V gene are SGHNT and YYREEE (reference sequence). V was pared by 0 bases and J by 4 bases, with 11 bases between. The CDR3 contains 15 residues. The CDR3 loop reads CASSLDQNTYNEQFF. DNA of the CDR3: TGTGCCAGCAGCTTGGACCAAAACACGTACAATGAGCAGTTCTTC.

This chain links TRBV4-1 with TRBJ2-1; TRBD2 matches at 7 bases. V shed 2 bases and J 15 bases; nucleotides not matched to a gene: 13. Germline loops: CDR1 MGHRA, CDR2 YSYEKL. The CDR3 loop spans 14 amino acids. CDR3 amino acids: CASSQQVGGPGWFF. The CDR3 DNA is TGCGCCAGCAGCCAACAGGTGGGAGGGCCAGGGTGGTTCTTC.

The J gene is TRBJ2-7, the V gene TRBV7-3; 9 bases agree with TRBD1. The germline gives CDR1 SGHTA, CDR2 FQGTGA. This CDR3 contains 15 residues. With V trimmed by 2 bases and J by 5 bases, 7 bases remained unmatched. The CDR3: CASSLGTGRNNEQYF. CDR3 sequence (DNA): TGTGCCAGCAGCTTAGGGACAGGGAGGAATAACGAGCAGTACTTC.